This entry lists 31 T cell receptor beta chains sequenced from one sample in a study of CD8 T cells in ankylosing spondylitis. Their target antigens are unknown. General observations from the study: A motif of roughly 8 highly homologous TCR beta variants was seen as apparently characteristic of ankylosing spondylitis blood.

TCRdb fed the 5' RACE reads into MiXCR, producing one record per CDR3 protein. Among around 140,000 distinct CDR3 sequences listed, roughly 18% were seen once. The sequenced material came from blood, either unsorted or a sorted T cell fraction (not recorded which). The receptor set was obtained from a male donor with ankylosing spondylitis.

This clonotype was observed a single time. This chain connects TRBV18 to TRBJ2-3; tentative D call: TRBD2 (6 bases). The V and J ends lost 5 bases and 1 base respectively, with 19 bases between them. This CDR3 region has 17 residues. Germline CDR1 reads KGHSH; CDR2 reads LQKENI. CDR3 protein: CASSTTILAVRTDTQYF. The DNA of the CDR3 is TGTGCCAGCTCAACGACAATCTTAGCGGTCCGCACAGATACGCAGTATTTT.

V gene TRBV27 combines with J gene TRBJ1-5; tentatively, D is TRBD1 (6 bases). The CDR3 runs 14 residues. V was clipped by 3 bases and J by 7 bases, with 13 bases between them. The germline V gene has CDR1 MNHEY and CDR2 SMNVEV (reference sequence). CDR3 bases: TGTGCCAGCAGTTTCTCAGGACAGACCCAGCCCCAGCATTTT. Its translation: CASSFSGQTQPQHF.

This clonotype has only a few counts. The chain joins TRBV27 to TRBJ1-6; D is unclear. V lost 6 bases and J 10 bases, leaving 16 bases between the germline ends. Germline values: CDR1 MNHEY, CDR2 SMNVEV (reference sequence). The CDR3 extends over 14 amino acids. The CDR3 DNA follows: TGTGCCAGCAGACCGTATGGGGTTCGCTCACCCCTCCACTTT. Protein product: CASRPYGVRSPLHF.

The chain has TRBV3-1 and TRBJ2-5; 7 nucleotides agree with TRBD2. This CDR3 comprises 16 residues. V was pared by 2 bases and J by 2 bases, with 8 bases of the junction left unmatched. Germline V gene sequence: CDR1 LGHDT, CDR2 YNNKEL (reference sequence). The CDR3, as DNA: TGTGCCAGCAGCCAACTTATTTTAGCGGGTCAAGAGACCCAGTACTTC. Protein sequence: CASSQLILAGQETQYF.

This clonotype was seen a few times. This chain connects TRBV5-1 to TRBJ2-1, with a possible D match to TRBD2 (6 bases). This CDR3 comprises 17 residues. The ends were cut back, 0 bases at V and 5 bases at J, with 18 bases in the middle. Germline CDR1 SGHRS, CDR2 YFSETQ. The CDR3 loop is CASSLVQEGTFNNEQFF. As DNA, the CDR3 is TGCGCCAGCAGCTTGGTACAGGAGGGTACTTTTAACAATGAGCAGTTCTTC.

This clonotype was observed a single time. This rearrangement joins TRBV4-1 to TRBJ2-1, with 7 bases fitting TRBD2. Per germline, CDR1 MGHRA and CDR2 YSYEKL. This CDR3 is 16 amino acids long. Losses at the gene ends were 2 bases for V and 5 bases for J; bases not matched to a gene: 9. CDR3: CASSQPTSIPNNEQFF. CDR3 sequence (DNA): TGCGCCAGCAGCCAACCGACTAGCATACCAAACAATGAGCAGTTCTTC.

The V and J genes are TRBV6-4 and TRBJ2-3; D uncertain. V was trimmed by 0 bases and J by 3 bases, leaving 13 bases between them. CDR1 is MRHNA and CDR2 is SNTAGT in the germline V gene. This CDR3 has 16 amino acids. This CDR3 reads CASSDSYRSSTDTQYF. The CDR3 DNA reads TGTGCCAGCAGTGACTCATACCGGAGTTCGACAGATACGCAGTATTTT.

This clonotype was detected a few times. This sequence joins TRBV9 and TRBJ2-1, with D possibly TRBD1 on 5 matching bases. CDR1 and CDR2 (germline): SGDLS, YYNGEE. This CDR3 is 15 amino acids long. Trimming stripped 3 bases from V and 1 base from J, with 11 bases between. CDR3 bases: TGTGCCAGCAGCGAGCAGGGTATGTCCTACAATGAGCAGTTCTTC. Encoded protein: CASSEQGMSYNEQFF.

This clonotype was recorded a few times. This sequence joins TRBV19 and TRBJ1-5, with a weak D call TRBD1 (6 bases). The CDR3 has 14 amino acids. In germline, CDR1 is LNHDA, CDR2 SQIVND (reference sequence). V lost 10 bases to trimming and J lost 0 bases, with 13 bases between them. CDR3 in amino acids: CATTDSYSNQPQHF. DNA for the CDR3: TGTGCCACAACGGACAGTTATAGCAATCAGCCCCAGCATTTT. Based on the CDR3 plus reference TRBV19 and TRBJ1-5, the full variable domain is DGGITQSPKYLFRKEGQNVTLSCEQNLNHDAMYWYRQDPGQGLRLIYYSQIVNDFQKGDIAEGYSVSREKKESFPLTVTSAQKNPTAFYLCATTDSYSNQPQHFGDGTRLSIL.

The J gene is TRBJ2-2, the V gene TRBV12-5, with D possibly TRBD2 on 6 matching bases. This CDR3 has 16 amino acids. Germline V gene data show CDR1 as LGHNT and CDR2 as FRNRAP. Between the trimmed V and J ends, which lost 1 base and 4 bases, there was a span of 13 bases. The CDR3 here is CASGLGLGLTTGELFF. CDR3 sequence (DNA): TGTGCTAGTGGTTTGGGCTTAGGACTAACCACCGGGGAGCTGTTTTTT.

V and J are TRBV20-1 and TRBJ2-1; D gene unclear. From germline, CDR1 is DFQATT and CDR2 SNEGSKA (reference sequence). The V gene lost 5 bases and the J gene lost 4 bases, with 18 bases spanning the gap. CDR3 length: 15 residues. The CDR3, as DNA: TGCAGTGCTCGACCCGCCCGTATAATTTACAATGAGCAGTTCTTC. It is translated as CSARPARIIYNEQFF.

Written as DNA, the CDR3 is TGCAGCGTTGTTGTGGGAGATTACGAGCAGTACTTC. It specifies CSVVVGDYEQYF. The chain combines TRBV29-1 with TRBJ2-7; tentatively, D is TRBD2 (5 bases). V was shortened by 4 bases and J by 4 bases, with 11 bases between the two germline ends. The V gene's germline CDR1 is SQVTM and CDR2 ANQGSEA. The CDR3 consists of 12 residues.

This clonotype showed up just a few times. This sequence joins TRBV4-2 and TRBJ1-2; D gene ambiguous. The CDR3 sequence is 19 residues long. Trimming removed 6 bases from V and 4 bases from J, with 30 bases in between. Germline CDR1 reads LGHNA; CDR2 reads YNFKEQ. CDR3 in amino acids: CASRSSLGKSPREFYGYTF. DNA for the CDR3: TGTGCCAGCAGATCTTCATTGGGGAAATCTCCTCGGGAATTCTATGGCTACACCTTC.

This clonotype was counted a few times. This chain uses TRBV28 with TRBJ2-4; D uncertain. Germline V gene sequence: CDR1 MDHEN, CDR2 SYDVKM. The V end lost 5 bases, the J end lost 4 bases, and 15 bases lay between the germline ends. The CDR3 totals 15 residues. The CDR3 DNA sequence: TGTGCCAGCAGTCGCGTTAATAGCTGGAAAAACATTCAGTACTTC. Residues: CASSRVNSWKNIQYF.

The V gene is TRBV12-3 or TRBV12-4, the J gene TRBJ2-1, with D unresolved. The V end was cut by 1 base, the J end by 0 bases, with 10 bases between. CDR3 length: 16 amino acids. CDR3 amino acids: CASSLGPIGSYNEQFF. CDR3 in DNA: TGTGCCAGCAGTTTAGGACCCATCGGCTCCTACAATGAGCAGTTCTTC.

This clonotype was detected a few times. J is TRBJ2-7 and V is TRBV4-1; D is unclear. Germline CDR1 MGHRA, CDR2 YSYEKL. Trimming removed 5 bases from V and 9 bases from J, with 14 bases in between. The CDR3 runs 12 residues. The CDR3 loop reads CASSGERYPQYF. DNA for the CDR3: TGCGCCAGCAGCGGAGAACGCTATCCGCAGTACTTC.

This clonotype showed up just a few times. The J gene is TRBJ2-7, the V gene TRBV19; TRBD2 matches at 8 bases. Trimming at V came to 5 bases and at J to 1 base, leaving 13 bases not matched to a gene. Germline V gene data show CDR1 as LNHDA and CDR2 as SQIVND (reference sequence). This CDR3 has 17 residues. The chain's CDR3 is CASSEFVLASGSYEQYF. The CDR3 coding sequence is TGTGCCAGTAGTGAATTTGTACTGGCTAGCGGGTCCTACGAGCAGTACTTC.

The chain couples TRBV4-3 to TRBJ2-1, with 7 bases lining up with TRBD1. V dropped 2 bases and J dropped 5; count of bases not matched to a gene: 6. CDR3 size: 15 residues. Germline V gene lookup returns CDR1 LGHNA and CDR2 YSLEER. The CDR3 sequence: CASSQTDRINNEQFF. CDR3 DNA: TGCGCCAGCAGCCAAACGGACAGGATTAACAATGAGCAGTTCTTC.

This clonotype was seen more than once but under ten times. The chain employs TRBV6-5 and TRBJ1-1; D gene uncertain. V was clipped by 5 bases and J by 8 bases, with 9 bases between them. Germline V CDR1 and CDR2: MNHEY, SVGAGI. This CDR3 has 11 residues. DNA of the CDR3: TGTGCCAGCAGTCCGGCGTTGGAAGCTTTCTTT. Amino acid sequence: CASSPALEAFF.

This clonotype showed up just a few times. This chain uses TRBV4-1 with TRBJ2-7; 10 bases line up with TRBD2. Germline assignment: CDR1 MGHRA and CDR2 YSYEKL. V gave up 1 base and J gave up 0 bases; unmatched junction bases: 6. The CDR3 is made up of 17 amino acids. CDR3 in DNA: TGCGCCAGCAGCCAAGGACTAGCGGGCCGGAACTCCTACGAGCAGTACTTC. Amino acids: CASSQGLAGRNSYEQYF.

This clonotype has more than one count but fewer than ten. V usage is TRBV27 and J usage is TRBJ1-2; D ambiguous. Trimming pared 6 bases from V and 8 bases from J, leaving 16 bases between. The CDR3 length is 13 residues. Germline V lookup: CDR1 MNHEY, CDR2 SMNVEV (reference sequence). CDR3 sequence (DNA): TGTGCCAGCAGACCAGGAGGGTTCTACGGCTACACCTTC. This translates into CASRPGGFYGYTF.

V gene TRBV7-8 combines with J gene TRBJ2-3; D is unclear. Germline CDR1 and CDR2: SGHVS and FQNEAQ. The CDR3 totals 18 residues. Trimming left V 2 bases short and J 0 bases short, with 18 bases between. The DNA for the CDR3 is TGTGCCAGCAGCTTAATTTCAGGTGGGCAGGAGAGCACAGATACGCAGTATTTT. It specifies CASSLISGGQESTDTQYF.

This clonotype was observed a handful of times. This CDR3 reads CASSPSVLAGERGRELFF. For the CDR3, the DNA is TGTGCCAGCAGCCCCTCCGTGCTAGCGGGAGAAAGGGGGAGGGAGCTGTTTTTT. The V gene is TRBV27, the J gene TRBJ2-2; TRBD2 agrees at 10 bases. The CDR3 runs to 18 residues. J gave up 9 bases and V 6 bases, and 19 bases lay outside the gene matches. CDR1 and CDR2 from the germline V gene are MNHEY and SMNVEV (reference sequence).

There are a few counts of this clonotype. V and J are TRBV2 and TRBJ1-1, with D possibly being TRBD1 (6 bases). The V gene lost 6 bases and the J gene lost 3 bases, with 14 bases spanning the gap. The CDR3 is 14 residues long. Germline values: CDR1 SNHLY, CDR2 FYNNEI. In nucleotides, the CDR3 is TGTGCCAGCAGGGCCGACAGGTCCTACACTGAAGCTTTCTTT. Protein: CASRADRSYTEAFF. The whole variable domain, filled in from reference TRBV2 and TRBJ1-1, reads EPEVTQTPSHQVTQMGQEVILRCVPISNHLYFYWYRQILGQKVEFLVSFYNNEISEKSEIFDDQFSVERPDGSNFTLKIRSTKLEDSAMYFCASRADRSYTEAFFGQGTRLTVV.

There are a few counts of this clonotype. The CDR3 protein is CSAWDREGNQPQHF. For the CDR3, the DNA is TGCAGTGCATGGGACAGGGAGGGCAATCAGCCCCAGCATTTT. The chain employs TRBV20-1 and TRBJ1-5; 9 bases match TRBD1. V was pared by 6 bases and J by 2 bases, with 5 bases of the junction left unmatched. The germline CDR1 and CDR2 sequences are DFQATT and SNEGSKA (reference sequence). The CDR3 runs to 14 residues.

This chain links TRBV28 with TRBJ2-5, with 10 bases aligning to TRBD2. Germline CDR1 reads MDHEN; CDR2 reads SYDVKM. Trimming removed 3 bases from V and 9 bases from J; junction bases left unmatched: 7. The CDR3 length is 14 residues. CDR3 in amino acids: CASSLLAGAVAQYF. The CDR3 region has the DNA TGTGCCAGCAGTTTGCTAGCGGGAGCCGTGGCCCAGTACTTC.

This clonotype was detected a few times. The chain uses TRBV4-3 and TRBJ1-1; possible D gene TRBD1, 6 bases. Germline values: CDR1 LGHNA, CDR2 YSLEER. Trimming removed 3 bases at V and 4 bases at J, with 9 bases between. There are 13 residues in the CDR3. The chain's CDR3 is CASSHARGTEAFF. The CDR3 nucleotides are TGCGCCAGCAGCCACGCCAGGGGCACTGAAGCTTTCTTT.

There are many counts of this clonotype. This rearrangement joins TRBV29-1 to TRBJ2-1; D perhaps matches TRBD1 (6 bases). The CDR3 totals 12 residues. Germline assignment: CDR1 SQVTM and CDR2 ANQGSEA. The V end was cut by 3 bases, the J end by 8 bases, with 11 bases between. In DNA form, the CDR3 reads TGCAGCGTTGATTTGGGGGCAGATGAGCAGTTCTTC. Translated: CSVDLGADEQFF.

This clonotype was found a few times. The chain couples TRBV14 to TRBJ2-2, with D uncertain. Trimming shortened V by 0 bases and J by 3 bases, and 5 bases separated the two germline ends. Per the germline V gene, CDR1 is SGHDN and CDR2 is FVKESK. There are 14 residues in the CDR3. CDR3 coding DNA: TGTGCCAGCAGCCAAGAGTCGTACACCGGGGAGCTGTTTTTT. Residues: CASSQESYTGELFF.

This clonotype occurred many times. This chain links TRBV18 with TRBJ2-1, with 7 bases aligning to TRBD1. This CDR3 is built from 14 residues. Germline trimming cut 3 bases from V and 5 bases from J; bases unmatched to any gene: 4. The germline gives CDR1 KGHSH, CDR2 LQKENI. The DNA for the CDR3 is TGTGCCAGCTCACCCGACAGGGAAGACAATGAGCAGTTCTTC. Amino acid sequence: CASSPDREDNEQFF.

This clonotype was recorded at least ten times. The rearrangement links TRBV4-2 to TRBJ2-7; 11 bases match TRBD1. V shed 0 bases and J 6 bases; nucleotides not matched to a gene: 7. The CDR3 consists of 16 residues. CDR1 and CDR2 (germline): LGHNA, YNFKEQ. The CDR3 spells CASSQDLGTGGVEQYF. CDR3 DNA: TGTGCCAGCAGCCAAGATCTCGGGACAGGGGGTGTCGAGCAGTACTTC.